This T cell receptor beta chain was documented in a study of T-cell reconstitution after alpha-beta-depleted transplantation in children. Study-level results: Several patients had high TCRbeta diversity at day 60; it came from surviving recipient T cells and thymic progenitors. Among T cells one year after transplant, newly produced cells accounted for most counts and diversity. The study reportedly traced alpha-beta T cells about two months after transplant to several hundred expanded graft clones.

The V gene lost 5 bases and the J gene lost 4 bases, with 14 bases spanning the gap. The CDR3 consists of 14 residues. Unique molecular identifiers were incorporated into the prepared TCRbeta library. TCRdb re-called the PCR reads with MiXCR, one entry per CDR3 protein. The sample has just over 950,000 distinct CDR3 sequences; roughly 29% are singletons. A note on this clonotype: What it binds is unknown.

The receptor's source is a boy in the first two years of life who had a stem cell transplant for SCID, so the T cells may come from the graft donor. The source material was PBMCs, mostly from graft donor cells, sampled 360 days after TCRalphabeta/CD19-depleted stem cell transplant. This chain links TRBV12-3 or TRBV12-4 with TRBJ1-1; possible D gene TRBD1, 6 bases. The CDR3 coding sequence is TGTGCCAGCAGTGAACAGGGTTTAGGCACTGAAGCTTTCTTT. As protein: CASSEQGLGTEAFF.